The sequence of this TCR beta chain was determined in a study of blood T cells in healthy people across ages. Isolation yielded PBMCs, at least 6 million per sample, in every case. General study points: A greater number of naive CD4+ cells and higher diversity distinguished long-lived donors from aged donors.

Germline CDR1 reads MNHEY; CDR2 reads SVGEGT. The length of the CDR3 is 14 residues. The use of a sample-barcoded 5' primer and a J-beta primer mix characterized a second PCR of roughly 6 to 11 cycles. Each cDNA molecule received a tag from a template-switch adaptor that had 12 random nucleotides. Paired-end reads containing CDR3 totaled no fewer than 3 million for each sample. TCRdb re-called the 5' RACE reads through MiXCR, storing one row per CDR3 protein. This sample yields about 400,000 distinct CDR3 sequences, of which about 52% are seen a single time; 50% to 65% belongs to the top ten. Comments on this clonotype: The antigen remains unidentified. The junction departs from the called germline gene at one end, perhaps through a read error.

The sequencing input was blood. The sequence derives from a man between 60 and 70 years old in good health. The chain has TRBV6-2 or TRBV6-3 and TRBJ2-4, with D tentatively TRBD1 (6 bases). Near its end, the DNA agrees better with TRBJ2-7, so the J call may be wrong. The CDR3: CASSDSTGSYEQYF. The CDR3, as DNA: TGTGCCAGCAGTGACTCGACAGGATCCTACGAGCAGTACTTC.